These 20 T cell receptor beta chains came from one sample sequenced in a study of regulatory dendritic cells for organ transplantation. Repertoires were generated with immunoSEQ multiplex PCR, while TCRdb's copy carries only in-frame clones and drops some. Among 30,000 or so clones listed, 82% were seen once. Sequencing was performed on naive CD8+ T cells from blood. Specified subset: CD45RA+ naive T cells. These receptors were taken from a human donor in good health.

The J gene is TRBJ2-1, the V gene TRBV5-4; D unresolved. The CDR3 spans 13 residues. Between the trimmed V and J ends, which lost 1 base and 5 bases, there was a span of 7 bases. CDR1 and CDR2 from the germline V gene are SGHNT and YYREEE (reference sequence). CDR3 sequence reads: CASSLSLNNEQFF. DNA for the CDR3: TGTGCCAGCAGCTTGTCCCTAAACAATGAGCAGTTCTTC. The full variable domain, rest sourced from reference TRBV5-4 and TRBJ2-1, is ETGVTQSPTHLIKTRGQQVTLRCSSQSGHNTVSWYQQALGQGPQFIFQYYREEENGRGNFPPRFSGLQFPNYSSELNVNALELDDSALYLCASSLSLNNEQFFGPGTRLTVL.

This rearrangement joins TRBV9 to TRBJ2-7; TRBD2 agrees at 10 bases. CDR1 SGDLS and CDR2 YYNGEE come from the germline V gene. Losses at the gene ends were 0 bases for V and 7 bases for J; bases not matched to a gene: 4. This CDR3 spans 14 amino acids. The DNA of the CDR3 is TGTGCCAGCAGCGTAGGAGCGGGGGGGGGTGAGCAGTACTTC. It yields the protein CASSVGAGGGEQYF.

The V and J genes are TRBV19 and TRBJ1-2; TRBD1 aligns across 10 bases. Losses at the gene ends were 5 bases for V and 4 bases for J; bases not matched to a gene: 10. Germline V gene data show CDR1 as LNHDA and CDR2 as SQIVND (reference sequence). CDR3 length equals 16 residues. The CDR3 bases are TGTGCCAGTAGTCGTGCCGACAGGGGGCGCGTCTATGGCTACACCTTC. It encodes CASSRADRGRVYGYTF.

V and J are TRBV28 and TRBJ1-4, with D tentatively TRBD1 (6 bases). This CDR3 has 15 residues. Germline V lookup: CDR1 MDHEN, CDR2 SYDVKM. Trimming left V 7 bases short and J 5 bases short, with 17 bases between. CDR3 loop: CASTLGGGVNEKLFF. The DNA for the CDR3 is TGTGCCAGCACTTTGGGGGGGGGCGTGAATGAAAAACTGTTTTTT.

CDR3 amino acids: CASSQGRLADEQFF. DNA of the CDR3: TGCGCCAGCAGCCAGGGTCGACTAGCTGATGAGCAGTTCTTC. The V gene is TRBV4-1, the J gene TRBJ2-1, with 7 positions matching TRBD2. This CDR3 has 14 residues. The V gene's germline CDR1 is MGHRA and CDR2 YSYEKL. V lost 3 bases and J lost 8; bases outside the gene matches: 7.

The chain links TRBV13 to TRBJ1-3; D gene ambiguous. V lost 5 bases and J 4 bases, leaving 21 bases between the germline ends. Germline values: CDR1 PRHDT, CDR2 FYEKMQ (reference sequence). The CDR3 has 17 residues. The CDR3 protein is CASSARYLRTGGNTIYF. Here the CDR3 DNA reads TGTGCCAGCAGCGCACGTTACCTTAGGACGGGGGGAAACACCATATATTTT.

The chain carries TRBV27 and TRBJ2-1; D possibly corresponds to TRBD2 (6 bases). In germline, CDR1 is MNHEY, CDR2 SMNVEV (reference sequence). The CDR3 spans 11 residues. V was clipped by 2 bases and J by 10 bases, with 6 bases between them. CDR3 nucleotide sequence: TGTGCCAGCAGTTTAGGGAGGGAGCAGTTCTTC. This codes for CASSLGREQFF.

This clone was counted only a few times. This chain connects TRBV6-1 to TRBJ1-2, with TRBD1 matching over 10 bases. This CDR3 region has 14 residues. The V and J ends lost 5 bases and 4 bases, in that order; junction bases with no gene match: 4. Germline V gene sequence: CDR1 MNHNS, CDR2 SASEGT. DNA for the CDR3: TGTGCCAGCAGTAGCGGGACAGGGGCCTATGGCTACACCTTC. This translates into CASSSGTGAYGYTF.

The chain has TRBV18 and TRBJ1-1; perhaps TRBD1 as D (5 bases). This CDR3 is 14 amino acids long. Deletions cut 6 bases from V and 0 bases from J, with 11 bases between. Per the germline V gene, CDR1 is KGHSH and CDR2 is LQKENI. CDR3 loop: CASSPGPMNTEAFF. CDR3 nucleotide sequence: TGTGCCAGCTCTCCAGGGCCCATGAACACTGAAGCTTTCTTT. Combining the CDR3 with reference TRBV18 and TRBJ1-1 gives the whole variable domain NAGVMQNPRHLVRRRGQEARLRCSPMKGHSHVYWYRQLPEEGLKFMVYLQKENIIDESGMPKERFSAEFPKEGPSILRIQQVVRGDSAAYFCASSPGPMNTEAFFGQGTRLTVV.

The sample holds one count of this clone. Here the CDR3 reads CASSLTLDSYSPLHF. The CDR3 bases are TGTGCCAGCAGTCTGACCTTGGACAGTTATTCACCCCTCCACTTT. The rearrangement joins TRBV5-6 to TRBJ1-6, with D perhaps matching TRBD1 (6 bases). The V end lost 5 bases, the J end lost 8 bases, and 17 bases lay between the germline ends. The CDR3 contains 15 residues. Germline CDR1 is SGHDT and CDR2 is YYEEEE. Complete variable domain (other parts from reference TRBV5-6 and TRBJ1-6): DAGVTQSPTHLIKTRGQQVTLRCSPKSGHDTVSWYQQALGQGPQFIFQYYEEEERQRGNFPDRFSGHQFPNYSSELNVNALLLGDSALYLCASSLTLDSYSPLHFGNGTRLTVT.

V gene TRBV4-1 combines with J gene TRBJ1-3; D unresolved. The ends were cut back, 0 bases at V and 2 bases at J, with 8 bases in the middle. The CDR3 totals 15 residues. Germline V lookup: CDR1 MGHRA, CDR2 YSYEKL. CDR3 loop: CASSQDPTPGNTIYF. The CDR3 nucleotides read TGCGCCAGCAGCCAAGACCCGACTCCTGGAAACACCATATATTTT.

The chain has TRBV7-2 and TRBJ1-1; possible D gene TRBD1, 6 bases. The CDR3 has 13 residues. Germline V gene lookup returns CDR1 SGHTA and CDR2 FQGNSA. V was pared by 5 bases and J by 0 bases, with 7 bases between. The CDR3 loop is CASSTGLNTEAFF. Here the CDR3 DNA reads TGTGCCAGCAGCACAGGGTTGAACACTGAAGCTTTCTTT.

There are a few counts of this clone. The chain employs TRBV4-1 and TRBJ2-7; 8 bases are a match to TRBD1. Trimming removed 3 bases from V and 2 bases from J; junction bases left unmatched: 9. This CDR3 is built from 16 residues. Germline lookup yields CDR1 MGHRA and CDR2 YSYEKL. The CDR3 DNA is TGCGCCAGCAGCCAGAGGGGGACAGGTTCCCCCTACGAGCAGTACTTC. This sequence encodes CASSQRGTGSPYEQYF.

The sample holds a few counts of this clone. The CDR3 nucleotides read TGCGCCAGCAGCCAAGATCGGAACAGCGGAAACACCATATATTTT. Amino acid sequence: CASSQDRNSGNTIYF. The chain couples TRBV4-1 to TRBJ1-3, with D hard to call. The V end lost 0 bases, the J end lost 4 bases, and 10 bases lay between the germline ends. The CDR3 extends over 15 amino acids. Germline-derived CDR1 and CDR2 are MGHRA and YSYEKL.

V usage is TRBV13 and J usage is TRBJ2-5, with 8 nucleotides matching TRBD2. The CDR3 spans 15 residues. V was pared by 5 bases and J by 3 bases, with 8 bases of the junction left unmatched. Germline assignment: CDR1 PRHDT and CDR2 FYEKMQ (reference sequence). CDR3 sequence (DNA): TGTGCCAGCAGCCCCCGGGGTAGCGGGGAAGAGACCCAGTACTTC. It specifies CASSPRGSGEETQYF.

This clone was picked up one time. The CDR3 spells CASSSSGVGPEQFF. The CDR3 region has the DNA TGTGCCAGCAGTTCCAGCGGGGTTGGCCCTGAGCAGTTCTTC. J is TRBJ2-1 and V is TRBV13, with 7 positions matching TRBD2. Germline CDR1 is PRHDT and CDR2 is FYEKMQ (reference sequence). Trimming removed 6 bases from V and 9 bases from J; junction bases left unmatched: 11. The length of the CDR3 is 14 residues.

The chain couples TRBV4-1 to TRBJ2-2, with a tentative D call TRBD2 (6 bases). Germline assignment: CDR1 MGHRA and CDR2 YSYEKL. V was pared by 2 bases and J by 1 base, with 8 bases between. The CDR3 runs to 15 residues. Here the CDR3 reads CASSQPGLNTGELFF. The CDR3 DNA sequence: TGCGCCAGCAGCCAACCGGGACTGAACACCGGGGAGCTGTTTTTT.

V gene TRBV9 combines with J gene TRBJ1-3; a possible D gene is TRBD1 (6 bases). The CDR3 runs 16 residues. CDR1 and CDR2 (germline): SGDLS, YYNGEE. V was trimmed by 0 bases and J by 2 bases, leaving 12 bases between them. CDR3 amino acids: CASSVGVGGAGNTIYF. DNA for the CDR3: TGTGCCAGCAGCGTAGGAGTAGGGGGAGCTGGAAACACCATATATTTT.

The chain has TRBV19 and TRBJ2-7; 11 nucleotides line up with TRBD1. With 7 bases clipped from V and 2 bases from J, the junction kept 4 bases outside the gene matches. Germline lookup yields CDR1 LNHDA and CDR2 SQIVND (reference sequence). There are 14 residues in the CDR3. CDR3 sequence (DNA): TGTGCCAGTACCCCGGGACAGGGGGCCTACGAGCAGTACTTC. It encodes CASTPGQGAYEQYF.

This chain links TRBV6-1 with TRBJ1-6, with TRBD1 matching over 7 bases. The CDR3 has 15 residues. V lost 6 bases and J lost 7; bases outside the gene matches: 9. Germline-derived CDR1 and CDR2 are MNHNS and SASEGT. CDR3 amino acids: CASRENLGGNSPLHF. The DNA of the CDR3 is TGTGCCAGCAGGGAGAATCTAGGGGGCAATTCACCCCTCCACTTT.